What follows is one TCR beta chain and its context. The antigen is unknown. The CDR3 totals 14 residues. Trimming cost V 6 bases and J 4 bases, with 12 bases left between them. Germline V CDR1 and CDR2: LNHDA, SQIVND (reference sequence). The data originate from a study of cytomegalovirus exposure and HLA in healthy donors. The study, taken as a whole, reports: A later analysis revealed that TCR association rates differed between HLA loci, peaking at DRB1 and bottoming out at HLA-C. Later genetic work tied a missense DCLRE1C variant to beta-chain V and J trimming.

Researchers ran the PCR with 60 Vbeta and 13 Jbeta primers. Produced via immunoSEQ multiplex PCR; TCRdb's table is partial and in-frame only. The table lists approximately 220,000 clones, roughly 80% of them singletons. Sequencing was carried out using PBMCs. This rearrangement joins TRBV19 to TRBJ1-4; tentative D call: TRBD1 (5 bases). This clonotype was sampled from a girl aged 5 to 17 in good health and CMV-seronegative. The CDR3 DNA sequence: TGTGCCAGTAGGCAGGGTGATCTTAATGAAAAACTGTTTTTT. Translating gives CASRQGDLNEKLFF.